This T cell receptor beta chain was identified during a study of a mutant IDH1 vaccine in newly diagnosed glioma. Overall study context: Vaccines began 4-6 weeks after radiotherapy alone, or with temozolomide cycles. Of treated patients, approximately 62% were men and about 40% women, averaging around 42 years.

The table came from immunoSEQ multiplex PCR; TCRdb's copy has only in-frame clones and leaves some out. Of tens of thousands of clones listed, 60% to 75% are singletons. By sample share, this clone is medium-sized. Its target is unknown. Germline assignment: CDR1 MNHEY and CDR2 SMNVEV (reference sequence). This CDR3 comprises 15 residues. Trimming took 0 bases from V and 10 from J; bases not matched to a gene: 5. Time point described: week 35, safety follow-up. Doses consisted of 300 ug of mutant IDH1 20-mer peptide each, paired with topical imiquimod. The study gave patients eight vaccinations in weeks 1, 3, 5, 7, 11, 15, 19, 23.

Here the sequenced sample was PBMCs, taken from a glioma patient whose treatment included an IDH1 peptide vaccine. The chain recombines TRBV27 with TRBJ1-4; 10 nucleotides align to TRBD1. This sequence originates from a man between 45 and 60 years old with glioma. The CDR3, as DNA: TGTGCCAGCAGTTTATCGGGGACAGGGGAGACAAAACTGTTTTTT. Translation: CASSLSGTGETKLFF. The full variable domain, rest sourced from reference TRBV27 and TRBJ1-4, is EAQVTQNPRYLITVTGKKLTVTCSQNMNHEYMSWYRQDPGLGLRQIYYSMNVEVTDKGDVPEGYKVSRKEKRNFPLILESPSPNQTSLYFCASSLSGTGETKLFFGSGTQLSVL.